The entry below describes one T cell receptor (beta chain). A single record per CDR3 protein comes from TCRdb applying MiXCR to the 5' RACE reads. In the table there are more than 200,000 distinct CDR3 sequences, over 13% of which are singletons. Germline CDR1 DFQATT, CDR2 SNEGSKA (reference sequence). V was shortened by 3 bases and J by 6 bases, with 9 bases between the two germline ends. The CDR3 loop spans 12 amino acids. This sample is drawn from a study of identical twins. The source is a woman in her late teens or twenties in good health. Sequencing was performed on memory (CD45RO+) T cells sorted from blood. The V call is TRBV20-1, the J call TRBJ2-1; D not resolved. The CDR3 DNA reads TGCAGTGCTAGCAGCTACGCCAATGAGCAGTTCTTC. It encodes CSASSYANEQFF.